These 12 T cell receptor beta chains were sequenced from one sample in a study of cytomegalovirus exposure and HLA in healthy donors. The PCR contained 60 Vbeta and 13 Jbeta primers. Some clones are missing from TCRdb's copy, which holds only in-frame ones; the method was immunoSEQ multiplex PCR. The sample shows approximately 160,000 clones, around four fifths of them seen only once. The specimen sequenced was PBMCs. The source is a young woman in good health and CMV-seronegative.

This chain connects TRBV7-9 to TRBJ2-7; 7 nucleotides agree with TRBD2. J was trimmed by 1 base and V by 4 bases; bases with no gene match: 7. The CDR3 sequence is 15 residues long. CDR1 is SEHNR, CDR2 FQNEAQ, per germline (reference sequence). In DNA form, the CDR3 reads TGTGCCAGCAGCTCAGGACTAGTTTGGTCCTACGAGCAGTACTTC. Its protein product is CASSSGLVWSYEQYF.

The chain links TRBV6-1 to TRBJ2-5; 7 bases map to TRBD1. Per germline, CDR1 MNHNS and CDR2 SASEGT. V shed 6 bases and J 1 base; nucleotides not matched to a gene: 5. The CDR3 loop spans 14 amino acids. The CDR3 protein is CASRRDRLQETQYF. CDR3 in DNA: TGTGCCAGCAGGAGGGACAGACTCCAAGAGACCCAGTACTTC.

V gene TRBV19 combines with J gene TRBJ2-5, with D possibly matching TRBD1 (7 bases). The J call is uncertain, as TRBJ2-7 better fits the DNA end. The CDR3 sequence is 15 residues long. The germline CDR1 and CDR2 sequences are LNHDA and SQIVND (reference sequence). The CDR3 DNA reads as TGTGCCAGTAGTATAGCTGGAGGGGGCCCCTACGAGCAGTACTTC. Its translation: CASSIAGGGPYEQYF.

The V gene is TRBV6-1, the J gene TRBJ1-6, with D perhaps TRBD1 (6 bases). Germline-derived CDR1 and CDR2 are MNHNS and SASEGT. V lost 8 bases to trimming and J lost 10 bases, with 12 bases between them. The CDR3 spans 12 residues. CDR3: CASATGGSPLHF. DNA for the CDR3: TGTGCCAGCGCGACAGGTGGCTCACCCCTCCACTTT.

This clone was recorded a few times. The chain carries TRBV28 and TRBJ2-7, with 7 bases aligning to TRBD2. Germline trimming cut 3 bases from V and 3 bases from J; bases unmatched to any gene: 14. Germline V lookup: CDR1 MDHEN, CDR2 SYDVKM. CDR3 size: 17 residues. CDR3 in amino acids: CASSFTYRDYPIYEQYF. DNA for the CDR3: TGTGCCAGCAGTTTCACTTACCGGGACTATCCCATCTACGAGCAGTACTTC.

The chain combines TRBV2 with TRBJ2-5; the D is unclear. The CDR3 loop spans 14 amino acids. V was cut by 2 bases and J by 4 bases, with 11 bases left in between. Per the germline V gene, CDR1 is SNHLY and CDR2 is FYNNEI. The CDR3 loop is CASSEHWSGETQYF. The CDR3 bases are TGTGCCAGCAGTGAACACTGGTCGGGAGAGACCCAGTACTTC.

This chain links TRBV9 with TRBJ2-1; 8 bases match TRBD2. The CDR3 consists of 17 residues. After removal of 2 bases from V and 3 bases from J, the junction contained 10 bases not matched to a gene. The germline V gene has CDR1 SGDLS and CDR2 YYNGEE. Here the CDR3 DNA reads TGTGCCAGCAGCGTCGGGACTAGAATTAGTCACTACAATGAGCAGTTCTTC. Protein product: CASSVGTRISHYNEQFF. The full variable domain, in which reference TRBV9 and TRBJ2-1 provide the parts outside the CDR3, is DSGVTQTPKHLITATGQRVTLRCSPRSGDLSVYWYQQSLDQGLQFLIQYYNGEERAKGNILERFSAQQFPDLHSELNLSSLELGDSALYFCASSVGTRISHYNEQFFGPGTRLTVL.

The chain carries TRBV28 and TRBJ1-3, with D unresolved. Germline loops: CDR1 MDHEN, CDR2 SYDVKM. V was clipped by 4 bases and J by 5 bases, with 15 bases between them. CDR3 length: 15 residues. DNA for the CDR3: TGTGCCAGCAGTTCCTCATATAGATTTCGAAACACCATATATTTT. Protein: CASSSSYRFRNTIYF.

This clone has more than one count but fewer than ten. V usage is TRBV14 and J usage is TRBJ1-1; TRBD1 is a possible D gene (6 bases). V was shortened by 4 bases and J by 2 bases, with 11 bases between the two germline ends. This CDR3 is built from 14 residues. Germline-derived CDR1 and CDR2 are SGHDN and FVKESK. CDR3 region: CASSRPGTNTEAFF. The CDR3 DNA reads TGTGCCAGCAGCCGACCCGGGACAAACACTGAAGCTTTCTTT.

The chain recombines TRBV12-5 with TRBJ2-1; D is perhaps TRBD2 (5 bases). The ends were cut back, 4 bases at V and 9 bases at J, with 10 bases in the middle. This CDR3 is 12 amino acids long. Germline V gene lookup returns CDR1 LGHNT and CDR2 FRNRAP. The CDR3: CASGSLGGEQFF. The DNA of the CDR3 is TGTGCTAGTGGTTCACTAGGAGGTGAGCAGTTCTTC.

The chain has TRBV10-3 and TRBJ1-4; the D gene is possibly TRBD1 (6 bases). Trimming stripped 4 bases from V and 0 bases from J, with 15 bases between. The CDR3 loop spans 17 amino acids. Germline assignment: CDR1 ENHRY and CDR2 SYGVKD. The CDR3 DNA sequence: TGTGCCATCAGTGGGACAGCTACTTCCGCAACTAATGAAAAACTGTTTTTT. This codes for CAISGTATSATNEKLFF.

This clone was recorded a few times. This CDR3 reads CASSMWDTLLYGYTF. CDR3 coding DNA: TGTGCCAGTAGTATGTGGGACACCCTGCTCTATGGCTACACCTTC. The chain joins TRBV19 to TRBJ1-2; TRBD1 might be the D (6 bases). The V and J ends lost 3 bases and 4 bases respectively, with 15 bases between them. Per the germline V gene, CDR1 is LNHDA and CDR2 is SQIVND (reference sequence). There are 15 residues in the CDR3. The full variable domain, in which reference TRBV19 and TRBJ1-2 provide the parts outside the CDR3, is DGGITQSPKYLFRKEGQNVTLSCEQNLNHDAMYWYRQDPGQGLRLIYYSQIVNDFQKGDIAEGYSVSREKKESFPLTVTSAQKNPTAFYLCASSMWDTLLYGYTFGSGTRLTVV.